This is a list of T cell receptor beta chains from one sample in a study of blood T cells in healthy people across ages. TCRdb reprocessed the 5' RACE reads via MiXCR and lists one record per CDR3 protein. The data hold hundreds of thousands of distinct CDR3 sequences, with around 50% observed a single time. Sequences were obtained from blood. The receptors were sampled from a man older than 75 in good health. Each CDR3 is given with its conserved first and last residue.

V	J	CDR3
TRBV20-1	TRBJ2-1	CSANAERGYEQFF
TRBV9	TRBJ2-3	CASSGSGRMRDTQYF
TRBV7-9	TRBJ2-7	CASTPRGDEQYF
TRBV28	TRBJ2-7	CASSLHTSGRNEQYF
TRBV6-6	TRBJ1-6	CASDAGTDNSPLHF
TRBV7-9	TRBJ2-5	CASSLDGRQETQYF
TRBV10-3	TRBJ1-2	CAISEARDGYTF
TRBV11-2	TRBJ2-7	CASSLDLPSVAPYEQYF
TRBV7-9	TRBJ2-7	CASSWVSYSYEQYF
TRBV7-9	TRBJ2-1	CASSPGLAIQDEQFF
TRBV20-1	TRBJ2-5	CSASETDNQETQYF
TRBV6-5	TRBJ1-3	CASSYRSSGTGNTIYF
TRBV2	TRBJ2-7	CASAGFSYEQYF
TRBV20-1	TRBJ1-1	CSASRGQLNTEAFF
TRBV11-1	.	CASSVTRGGETQYF
TRBV28	TRBJ2-5	CASSRETQYF
TRBV25-1	TRBJ1-1	CASTDPRVGTEAFF
TRBV11-2	TRBJ2-4	CASSPGGPRNIQYF
TRBV18	TRBJ1-4	CASSLTGGDEKLFF
TRBV6-5	TRBJ2-3	CASRWTGTDTQYF
TRBV4-1	TRBJ2-7	CASSQSDRLHEQYF
TRBV11-2	TRBJ1-2	CASSYTGTGSFGGYTF
TRBV6-1	TRBJ2-7	CASSETWRYEQYF
TRBV4-3	TRBJ2-7	CASSQSSGGEQYF
TRBV27	TRBJ1-2	CASSFSWRDRLDGYTF
TRBV7-2	.	CASSFKRGTVYEQYF
TRBV9	TRBJ2-1	CASRRYGTEGEQFF
TRBV7-3	TRBJ2-1	CASSLKGAETAMFF
TRBV9	TRBJ1-2	CASSARGTDPYGYTF
TRBV6-5	TRBJ2-3	CASSYVDGTGADTQYF
TRBV7-2	TRBJ1-5	CASSLGANQPQHF
TRBV7-2	.	CASSENGEQYF
TRBV5-1	TRBJ2-6	CASSPGMVTRGANVLTF
TRBV7-2	TRBJ1-1	CASSLDQMNTEAFF
TRBV20-1	TRBJ1-4	CSARDVTVNEKLFF
TRBV5-1	TRBJ2-1	CASCDTSGYNEQFF
TRBV7-9	TRBJ1-4	CSSSFDGEKLFF
TRBV9	TRBJ2-1	CASSVVGGRLDEQFF
TRBV7-2	TRBJ2-1	CASRLAGSGGVSEQFF
TRBV27	TRBJ2-3	CASSLLGTRTDTQYF
TRBV29-1	TRBJ2-5	CSVENSREQYF
TRBV5-1	TRBJ2-5	CASSLGAFGVGPQETQYF
TRBV20-1	TRBJ2-5	CSARFSEETQYF
TRBV20-1	TRBJ1-5	CSAGQGGRNQPQHF
TRBV11-3	TRBJ2-5	CASSRGGVQETQYF
TRBV7-2	TRBJ2-5	CTSSLRETQYF
TRBV12-3/TRBV12-4	TRBJ1-2	CASSLSELYGYTF
TRBV7-9	TRBJ2-1	CASSFPQTGWDEQFF
TRBV5-1	TRBJ1-1	CASSDRQAPNTEAFF
TRBV5-1	TRBJ1-2	CASSLPANYGYTF
TRBV9	TRBJ1-2	CASSVVGTGPASYGYTF
TRBV20-1	.	CSAREAGYEQYF
TRBV29-1	TRBJ2-5	CSVELGTGIETQYF
TRBV20-1	TRBJ1-1	CSAPPTGANTEAFF
TRBV10-3	TRBJ2-5	CAIRGVSNEQYF
TRBV9	TRBJ2-5	CASSVGQGAWEQYF
TRBV6-5	TRBJ2-1	CASSQRGQALSEQFF
TRBV4-2	TRBJ2-5	CASSQELIQETQYF
TRBV7-2	TRBJ2-3	CASSLIGPSVYTQYF
TRBV20-1	TRBJ2-5	CSTFKSSGRAGETQYF